The 2 T cell receptor beta chains reported below all come from one sample, sequenced in a study of blood T cell repertoires in COVID-19. The table came from immunoSEQ multiplex PCR; TCRdb's copy has only in-frame clones and leaves some out. The repertoire holds approximately 330,000 clones, with about nine tenths as singletons. Sequences were obtained from peripheral blood. The receptors here all came from a young man with COVID-19, enrolled during active disease.

This chain connects TRBV7-3 to TRBJ2-7; TRBD1 agrees at 8 bases. Germline trimming cut 5 bases from V and 7 bases from J; bases unmatched to any gene: 7. CDR1 is SGHTA and CDR2 is FQGTGA in the germline V gene. The CDR3 extends over 13 amino acids. The CDR3 loop is CASSPTQGEEQYF. The CDR3 DNA sequence: TGTGCCAGCAGCCCTACACAGGGGGAAGAGCAGTACTTC.

The rearrangement joins TRBV6-2 or TRBV6-3 to TRBJ2-1; D gene uncertain. This CDR3 has 16 amino acids. Germline lookup yields CDR1 MNHEY and CDR2 SVGEGT. V was cut by 4 bases and J by 1 base, with 14 bases left in between. This chain's CDR3 is CASSSFMAHSYNEQFF. CDR3 in DNA: TGTGCCAGCAGTTCTTTCATGGCTCATTCCTACAATGAGCAGTTCTTC.